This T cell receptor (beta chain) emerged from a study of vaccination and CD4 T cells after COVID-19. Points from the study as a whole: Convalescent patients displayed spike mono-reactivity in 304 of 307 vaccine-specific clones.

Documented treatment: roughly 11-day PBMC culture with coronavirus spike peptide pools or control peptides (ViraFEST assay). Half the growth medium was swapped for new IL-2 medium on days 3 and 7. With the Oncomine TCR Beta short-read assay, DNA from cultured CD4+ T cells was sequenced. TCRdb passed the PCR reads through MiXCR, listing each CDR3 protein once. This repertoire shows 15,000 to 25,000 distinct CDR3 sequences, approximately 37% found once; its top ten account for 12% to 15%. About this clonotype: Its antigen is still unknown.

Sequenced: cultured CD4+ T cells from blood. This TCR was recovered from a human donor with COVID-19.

The CDR3 loop reads CASSPGLAGSTDTQYF. CDR3 DNA sequence: TGTGCCAGCAGCCCGGGACTAGCGGGGTCCACAGATACGCAGTATTTT. V is TRBV7-2 and J is TRBJ2-3; 13 nucleotides agree with TRBD2. The CDR3 length is 16 residues. V was pared by 5 bases and J by 2 bases, with 4 bases of the junction left unmatched. Looked up from germline, CDR1 is SGHTA and CDR2 is FQGNSA.